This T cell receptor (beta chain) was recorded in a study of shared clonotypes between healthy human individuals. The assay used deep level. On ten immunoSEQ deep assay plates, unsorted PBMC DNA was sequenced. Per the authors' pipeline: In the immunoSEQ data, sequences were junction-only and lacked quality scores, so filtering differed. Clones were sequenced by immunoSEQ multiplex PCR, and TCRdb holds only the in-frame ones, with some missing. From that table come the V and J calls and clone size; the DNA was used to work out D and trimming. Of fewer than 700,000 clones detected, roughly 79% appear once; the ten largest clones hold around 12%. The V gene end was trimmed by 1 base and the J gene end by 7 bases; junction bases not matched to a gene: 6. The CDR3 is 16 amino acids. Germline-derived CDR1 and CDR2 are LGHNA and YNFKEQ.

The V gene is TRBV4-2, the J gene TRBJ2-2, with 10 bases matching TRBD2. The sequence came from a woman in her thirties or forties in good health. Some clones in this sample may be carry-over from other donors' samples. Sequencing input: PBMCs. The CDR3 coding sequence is TGTGCCAGCAGCCAAGTGGGGACTAGCGATGGCGGGGAGCTGTTTTTT. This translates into CASSQVGTSDGGELFF.